The rows below give T cell receptor beta chains drawn from one sample of a study of blood T cell repertoires in COVID-19. Generated by immunoSEQ multiplex PCR, the TCRdb table keeps only in-frame clones and is missing some. The sample has 100,000 to 150,000 clones, 86% seen once. Sample: peripheral blood. All receptors derive from a man between 65 and 85 years old who had recovered from COVID-19. Both conserved end residues are part of each CDR3. The order of the fields is clone size, D gene, J gene, V gene, CDR3 DNA, CDR3 protein. The D gene is left open where the match is weak. Clone sizes are given selectively: once, few, many, or a class where the clone is expanded.

-,TRBD1,TRBJ1-3,TRBV28,TGTGCCAGCAGTCCAACGACAGGGGGGACTGGAAACACCATATATTTT,CASSPTTGGTGNTIYF
-,-,TRBJ2-7,TRBV5-1,TGCGCCAGCAGCTTGGCGGCGGCCGACGAGCAGTACTTC,CASSLAAADEQYF
-,-,TRBJ2-7,TRBV27,TGTGCCAGCAGTTTATCCAGGAATCCATACTACGAGCAGTACTTC,CASSLSRNPYYEQYF
-,-,TRBJ2-7,TRBV7-2,TGTGCCAGCAGCTTAGACTTAGTGACCCGGGGCGAGCAGTACTTC,CASSLDLVTRGEQYF
-,TRBD1,TRBJ2-3,TRBV9,TGTGCCAGCAGCGAGGGACAGGTGACAGATACGCAGTATTTT,CASSEGQVTDTQYF
-,-,TRBJ2-2,TRBV14,TGTGCCAGCAGCCAAGGAAGAGCCGGGGAGCTGTTTTTT,CASSQGRAGELFF
-,TRBD1,TRBJ1-1,TRBV7-3,TGTGCCAGCAGCCCCGGACAGGGAGAAGGGGGGGCTTTCTTT,CASSPGQGEGGAFF
-,-,TRBJ2-7,TRBV2,TGTGCCAGCATCCCGGGACACCTTCCCTACGAGCAGTACTTC,CASIPGHLPYEQYF
-,TRBD2,TRBJ2-7,TRBV6-1,TGTGCCAGCAGTGAAAGGGCCGCTAGCGGGGAAACCTACGAGCAGTACTTC,CASSERAASGETYEQYF
-,TRBD1,TRBJ2-7,TRBV19,TGTGCCAGTAGTACCAGACAGGGTAACGCCGAGCAGTACTTC,CASSTRQGNAEQYF
once,-,TRBJ2-7,TRBV7-9,TGTGCCAGCAGCCCAGATCCGACTACAGGGTCCGAGCAGTACTTC,CASSPDPTTGSEQYF
-,-,TRBJ2-4,TRBV5-4,TGTGCCAGCAGCTTTGGGGGGGCCTCCAAAAACATTCAGTACTTC,CASSFGGASKNIQYF
few,-,TRBJ1-1,TRBV7-9,TGTGCCAGCAGCTTACTTCAGGGTGGGACTGAAGCTTTCTTT,CASSLLQGGTEAFF
-,TRBD2,TRBJ2-5,TRBV4-2,TGTGCCAGCAGCCCCCCCCCGCTAGCGGGGGGCCAAGAGACCCAGTACTTC,CASSPPPLAGGQETQYF
-,-,TRBJ1-1,TRBV9,TGTGCCAGCAGCCCCAGGGCCGGCAGCCCGAACACTGAAGCTTTCTTT,CASSPRAGSPNTEAFF
once,TRBD1,TRBJ1-4,TRBV5-1,TGCGCCAGCAGTTCCGGAGGGACAGGGGGAAATGAAAAACTGTTTTTT,CASSSGGTGGNEKLFF
-,TRBD1,TRBJ1-1,TRBV6-5,TGTGCCAGCAGTAGGGGCGGACAGGGGTTGAAGGCTTTCTTT,CASSRGGQGLKAFF
-,-,TRBJ2-5,TRBV5-1,TGCGCCAGCAGCTCGACACCCGCCTCACAAGAGACCCAGTACTTC,CASSSTPASQETQYF
-,TRBD1,TRBJ2-1,TRBV7-2,TGTGCCAGCAGCTTCCAGGACAGGGGCAAGAAGCAGTTCTTC,CASSFQDRGKKQFF
-,TRBD1,TRBJ1-1,TRBV5-4,TGTGCCAGCAGCTCTAACAGGGGGGGAGACACTGAAGCTTTCTTT,CASSSNRGGDTEAFF
-,TRBD1,TRBJ2-1,TRBV14,TGTGCCAGCAGCGACAGGGGCTCCTACAATGAGCAGTTCTTC,CASSDRGSYNEQFF
-,-,TRBJ1-2,TRBV20-1,TGCAGTGCCCTCCTAAACTATGGCTACACCTTC,CSALLNYGYTF
-,-,TRBJ2-6,TRBV5-6,TGTGCCAGCAGCTTGGCCGGCAGGTTCTCTGGGGCCAACGTCCTGACTTTC,CASSLAGRFSGANVLTF
-,TRBD1,TRBJ2-2,TRBV10-2,TGCGCCACCCCCGCAGGGGGAAGGTTCACCGGGGAGCTGTTTTTT,CATPAGGRFTGELFF
-,-,TRBJ1-5,TRBV5-6,TGTGCCAGCAGCTGGGGCGGAGCTATGAGCAATCAGCCCCAGCATTTT,CASSWGGAMSNQPQHF
-,-,TRBJ1-3,TRBV12-3/TRBV12-4,TGTGCCAGCTCAGGGGCGCGGGGAAACACCATATATTTT,CASSGARGNTIYF
-,TRBD2,TRBJ2-2,TRBV4-3,TGCGCCAGCAGCCGCACCGGGACTAGCGGGAGTATGGTCGCCGGGGAGCTGTTTTTT,CASSRTGTSGSMVAGELFF
-,TRBD2,TRBJ2-5,TRBV10-3,TGTGCCATCAAGGAAAGCGGGAGTGGGTTGGGCCAAGAGACCCAGTACTTC,CAIKESGSGLGQETQYF
-,TRBD2,TRBJ2-1,TRBV6-5,TGTGCCAGCAGACGGGGACTAGCGGGAATTGACGAGCAGTTCTTC,CASRRGLAGIDEQFF
-,TRBD2,TRBJ2-1,TRBV19,TGTGCCAGTAGTATAGGGCCCCAGCGGGGAGGGTCCTACAATGAGCAGTTCTTC,CASSIGPQRGGSYNEQFF
once,-,TRBJ2-7,TRBV29-1,TGCAGCGTTACGGGGGGCACCTACGAGCAGTACTTC,CSVTGGTYEQYF
-,-,TRBJ2-5,TRBV2,TGTGCCAGCATTCTCTTACAGGGACCAACAGAGACCCAGTACTTC,CASILLQGPTETQYF
-,TRBD1,TRBJ2-7,TRBV7-6,TGTGCCAGCAGCTTAGCGGACAGGGGGTCGAGGTACGAGCAGTACTTC,CASSLADRGSRYEQYF
-,TRBD1,TRBJ2-5,TRBV9,TGTGCCAGCAGCGCGGCGGGACAGGGGGTAGAGACCCAGTACTTC,CASSAAGQGVETQYF
-,-,TRBJ2-5,TRBV18,TGTGCCAGCTCACCTCCGGTCAACCAAGAGACCCAGTACTTC,CASSPPVNQETQYF
-,-,TRBJ1-2,TRBV5-4,TGTGCCAGCAGCCGCGGGGTTCCCTATGGCTACACCTTC,CASSRGVPYGYTF
-,TRBD1,TRBJ2-7,TRBV5-8,TGTGCCAGCAGCTTGGCGGGACAGGCCTCCTACGAGCAGTACTTC,CASSLAGQASYEQYF
-,TRBD2,TRBJ2-5,TRBV2,TGTGCCAGCAGTGATTCGGGGGGGCAAGAGACCCAGTACTTC,CASSDSGGQETQYF
-,-,TRBJ1-2,TRBV11-2,TGTGCCAGCAGCTTAGCCGAGGCAGACTATGGCTACACCTTC,CASSLAEADYGYTF
-,-,TRBJ2-6,TRBV11-2,TGTGCCAGCAGCTTAGACAGCTCTGGGGCCAACGTCCTGACTTTC,CASSLDSSGANVLTF
once,-,TRBJ2-1,TRBV29-1,TGCAGCGCCGTACTCACTGAGCAGTTCTTC,CSAVLTEQFF
-,-,TRBJ1-4,TRBV19,TGTGCCAGTAGTATCGTGTTTGGCTTGGCAGCTAATGAAAAACTGTTTTTT,CASSIVFGLAANEKLFF
-,TRBD1,TRBJ1-4,TRBV5-4,TGTGCCAGCAGCCCGGGGGGGCAGGGGGGAGAAAAACTGTTTTTT,CASSPGGQGGEKLFF